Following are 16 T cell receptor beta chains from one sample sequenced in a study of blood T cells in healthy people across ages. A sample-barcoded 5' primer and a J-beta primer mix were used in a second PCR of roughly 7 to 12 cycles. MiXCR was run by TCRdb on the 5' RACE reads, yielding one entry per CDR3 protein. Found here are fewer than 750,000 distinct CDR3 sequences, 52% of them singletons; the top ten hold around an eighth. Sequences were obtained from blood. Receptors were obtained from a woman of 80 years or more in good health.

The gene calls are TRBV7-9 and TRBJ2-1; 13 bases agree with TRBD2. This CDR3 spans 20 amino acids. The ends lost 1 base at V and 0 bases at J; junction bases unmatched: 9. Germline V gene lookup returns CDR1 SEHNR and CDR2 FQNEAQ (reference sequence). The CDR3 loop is CASSLGPGLAGPSSYNEQFF. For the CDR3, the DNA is TGTGCCAGCAGCTTAGGCCCGGGACTAGCGGGGCCGAGCTCCTACAATGAGCAGTTCTTC.

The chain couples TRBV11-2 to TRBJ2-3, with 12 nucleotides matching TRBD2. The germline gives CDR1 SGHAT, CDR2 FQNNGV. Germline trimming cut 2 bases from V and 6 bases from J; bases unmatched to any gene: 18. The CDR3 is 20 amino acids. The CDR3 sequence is CASSLRDGVLAGGPVDTQYF. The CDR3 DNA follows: TGTGCCAGCAGCTTACGAGATGGGGTTCTAGCGGGGGGGCCAGTGGATACGCAGTATTTT.

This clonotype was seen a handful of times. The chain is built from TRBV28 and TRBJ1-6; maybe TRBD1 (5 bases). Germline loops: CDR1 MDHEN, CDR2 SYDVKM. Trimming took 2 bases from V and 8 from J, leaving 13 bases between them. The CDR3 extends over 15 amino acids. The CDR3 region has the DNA TGTGCCAGCAGTTTAGGGCCCGGGGCGGATTCACCCCTCCACTTT. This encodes CASSLGPGADSPLHF.

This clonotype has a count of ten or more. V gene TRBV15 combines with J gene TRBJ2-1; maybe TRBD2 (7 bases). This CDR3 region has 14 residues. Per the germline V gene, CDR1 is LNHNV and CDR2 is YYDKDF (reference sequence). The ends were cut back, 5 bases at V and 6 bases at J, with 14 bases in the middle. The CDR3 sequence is CATSLGGALNEQFF. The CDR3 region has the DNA TGTGCCACCAGCCTTGGGGGGGCCCTCAATGAGCAGTTCTTC. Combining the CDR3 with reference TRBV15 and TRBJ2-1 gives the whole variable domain DAMVIQNPRYQVTQFGKPVTLSCSQTLNHNVMYWYQQKSSQAPKLLFHYYDKDFNNEADTPDNFQSRRPNTSFCFLDIRSPGLGDTAMYLCATSLGGALNEQFFGPGTRLTVL.

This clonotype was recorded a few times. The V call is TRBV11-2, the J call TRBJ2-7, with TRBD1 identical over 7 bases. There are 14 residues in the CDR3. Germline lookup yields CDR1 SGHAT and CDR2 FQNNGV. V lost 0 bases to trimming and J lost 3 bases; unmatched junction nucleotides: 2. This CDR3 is CASSLEPGGYEQYF. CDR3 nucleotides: TGTGCCAGCAGCTTAGAGCCAGGGGGCTACGAGCAGTACTTC.

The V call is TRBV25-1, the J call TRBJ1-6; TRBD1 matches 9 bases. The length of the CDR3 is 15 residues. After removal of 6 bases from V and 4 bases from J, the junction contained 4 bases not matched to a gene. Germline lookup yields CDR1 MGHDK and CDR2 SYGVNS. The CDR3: CASRTGGRYNSPLHF. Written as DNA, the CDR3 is TGTGCCAGCAGAACAGGGGGCAGATATAATTCACCCCTCCACTTT.

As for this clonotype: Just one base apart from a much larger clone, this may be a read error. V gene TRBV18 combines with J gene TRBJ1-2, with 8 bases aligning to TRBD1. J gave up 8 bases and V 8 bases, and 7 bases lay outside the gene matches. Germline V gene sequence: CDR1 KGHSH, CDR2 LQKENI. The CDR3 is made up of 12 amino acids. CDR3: CASAQGASGYTF. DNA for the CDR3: TGTGCCAGCGCTCAGGGGGCTAGCGGCTACACCTTC.

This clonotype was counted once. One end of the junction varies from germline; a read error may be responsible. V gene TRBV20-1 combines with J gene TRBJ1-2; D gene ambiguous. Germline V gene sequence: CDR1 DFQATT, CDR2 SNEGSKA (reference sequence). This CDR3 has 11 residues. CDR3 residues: CSARVQYDYTF. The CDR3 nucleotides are TGCAGTGCTAGGGTACAGTATGACTACACCTTC.

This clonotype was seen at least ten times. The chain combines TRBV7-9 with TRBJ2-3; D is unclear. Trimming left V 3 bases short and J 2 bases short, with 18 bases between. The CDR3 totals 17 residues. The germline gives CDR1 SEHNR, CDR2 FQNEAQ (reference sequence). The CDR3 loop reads CASSFEVHRPITDTQYF. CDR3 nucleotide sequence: TGTGCCAGCAGCTTTGAGGTCCATAGACCGATCACAGATACGCAGTATTTT.

CDR3 coding DNA: TGTGCCAGCAGTGAACGGGGTATGCAGCCCCAGCATTTT. This encodes CASSERGMQPQHF. This rearrangement joins TRBV2 to TRBJ1-5; D not resolved. The CDR3 has 13 residues. The V end lost 2 bases, the J end lost 7 bases, and 9 bases lay between the germline ends. Germline lookup yields CDR1 SNHLY and CDR2 FYNNEI.

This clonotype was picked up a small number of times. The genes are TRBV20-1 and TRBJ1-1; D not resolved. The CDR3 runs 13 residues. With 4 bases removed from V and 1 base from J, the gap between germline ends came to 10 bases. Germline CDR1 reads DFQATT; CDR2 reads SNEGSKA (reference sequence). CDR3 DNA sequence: TGCAGTGCTAATTTACATGAGAACACTGAAGCTTTCTTT. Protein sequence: CSANLHENTEAFF.

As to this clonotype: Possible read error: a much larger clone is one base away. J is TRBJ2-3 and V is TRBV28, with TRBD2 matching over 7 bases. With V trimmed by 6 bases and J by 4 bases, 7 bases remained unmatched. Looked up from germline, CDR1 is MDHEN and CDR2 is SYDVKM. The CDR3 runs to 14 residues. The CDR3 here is CASRPGGSSDTQYF. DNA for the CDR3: TGTGCCAGCAGACCTGGCGGGAGTTCAGATACGCAGTATTTT. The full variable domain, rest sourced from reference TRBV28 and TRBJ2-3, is DVKVTQSSRYLVKRTGEKVFLECVQDMDHENMFWYRQDPGLGLRLIYFSYDVKMKEKGDIPEGYSVSREKKERFSLILESASTNQTSMYLCASRPGGSSDTQYFGPGTRLTVL.

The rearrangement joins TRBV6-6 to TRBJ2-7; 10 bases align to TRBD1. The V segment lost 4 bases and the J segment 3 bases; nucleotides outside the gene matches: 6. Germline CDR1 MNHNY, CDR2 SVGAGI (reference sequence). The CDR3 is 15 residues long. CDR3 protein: CASSFDRGRFYEQYF. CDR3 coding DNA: TGTGCCAGCAGTTTCGACAGGGGGCGCTTCTACGAGCAGTACTTC.

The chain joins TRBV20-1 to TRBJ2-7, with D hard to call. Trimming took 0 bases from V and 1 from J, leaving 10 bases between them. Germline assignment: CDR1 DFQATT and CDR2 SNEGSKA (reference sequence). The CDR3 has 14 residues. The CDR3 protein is CSARDQKLSYEQYF. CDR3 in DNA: TGCAGTGCTAGAGATCAAAAGCTTTCCTACGAGCAGTACTTC.

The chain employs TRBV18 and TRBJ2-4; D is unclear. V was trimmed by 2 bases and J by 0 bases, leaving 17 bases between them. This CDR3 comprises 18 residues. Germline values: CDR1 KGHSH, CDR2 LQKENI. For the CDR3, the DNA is TGTGCCAGCTCACCATTAGCACCGGTTCGGCTAGCCAAAAACATTCAGTACTTC. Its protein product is CASSPLAPVRLAKNIQYF. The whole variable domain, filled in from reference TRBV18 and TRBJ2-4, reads NAGVMQNPRHLVRRRGQEARLRCSPMKGHSHVYWYRQLPEEGLKFMVYLQKENIIDESGMPKERFSAEFPKEGPSILRIQQVVRGDSAAYFCASSPLAPVRLAKNIQYFGAGTRLSVL.

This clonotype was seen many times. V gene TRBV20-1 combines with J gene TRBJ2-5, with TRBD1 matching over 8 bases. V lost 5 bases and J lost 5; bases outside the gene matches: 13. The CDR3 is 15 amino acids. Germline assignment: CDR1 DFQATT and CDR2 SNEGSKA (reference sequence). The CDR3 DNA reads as TGCAGTGCTTGGACAGGGAAAGCCGGAGGCGAGACCCAGTACTTC. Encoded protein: CSAWTGKAGGETQYF.